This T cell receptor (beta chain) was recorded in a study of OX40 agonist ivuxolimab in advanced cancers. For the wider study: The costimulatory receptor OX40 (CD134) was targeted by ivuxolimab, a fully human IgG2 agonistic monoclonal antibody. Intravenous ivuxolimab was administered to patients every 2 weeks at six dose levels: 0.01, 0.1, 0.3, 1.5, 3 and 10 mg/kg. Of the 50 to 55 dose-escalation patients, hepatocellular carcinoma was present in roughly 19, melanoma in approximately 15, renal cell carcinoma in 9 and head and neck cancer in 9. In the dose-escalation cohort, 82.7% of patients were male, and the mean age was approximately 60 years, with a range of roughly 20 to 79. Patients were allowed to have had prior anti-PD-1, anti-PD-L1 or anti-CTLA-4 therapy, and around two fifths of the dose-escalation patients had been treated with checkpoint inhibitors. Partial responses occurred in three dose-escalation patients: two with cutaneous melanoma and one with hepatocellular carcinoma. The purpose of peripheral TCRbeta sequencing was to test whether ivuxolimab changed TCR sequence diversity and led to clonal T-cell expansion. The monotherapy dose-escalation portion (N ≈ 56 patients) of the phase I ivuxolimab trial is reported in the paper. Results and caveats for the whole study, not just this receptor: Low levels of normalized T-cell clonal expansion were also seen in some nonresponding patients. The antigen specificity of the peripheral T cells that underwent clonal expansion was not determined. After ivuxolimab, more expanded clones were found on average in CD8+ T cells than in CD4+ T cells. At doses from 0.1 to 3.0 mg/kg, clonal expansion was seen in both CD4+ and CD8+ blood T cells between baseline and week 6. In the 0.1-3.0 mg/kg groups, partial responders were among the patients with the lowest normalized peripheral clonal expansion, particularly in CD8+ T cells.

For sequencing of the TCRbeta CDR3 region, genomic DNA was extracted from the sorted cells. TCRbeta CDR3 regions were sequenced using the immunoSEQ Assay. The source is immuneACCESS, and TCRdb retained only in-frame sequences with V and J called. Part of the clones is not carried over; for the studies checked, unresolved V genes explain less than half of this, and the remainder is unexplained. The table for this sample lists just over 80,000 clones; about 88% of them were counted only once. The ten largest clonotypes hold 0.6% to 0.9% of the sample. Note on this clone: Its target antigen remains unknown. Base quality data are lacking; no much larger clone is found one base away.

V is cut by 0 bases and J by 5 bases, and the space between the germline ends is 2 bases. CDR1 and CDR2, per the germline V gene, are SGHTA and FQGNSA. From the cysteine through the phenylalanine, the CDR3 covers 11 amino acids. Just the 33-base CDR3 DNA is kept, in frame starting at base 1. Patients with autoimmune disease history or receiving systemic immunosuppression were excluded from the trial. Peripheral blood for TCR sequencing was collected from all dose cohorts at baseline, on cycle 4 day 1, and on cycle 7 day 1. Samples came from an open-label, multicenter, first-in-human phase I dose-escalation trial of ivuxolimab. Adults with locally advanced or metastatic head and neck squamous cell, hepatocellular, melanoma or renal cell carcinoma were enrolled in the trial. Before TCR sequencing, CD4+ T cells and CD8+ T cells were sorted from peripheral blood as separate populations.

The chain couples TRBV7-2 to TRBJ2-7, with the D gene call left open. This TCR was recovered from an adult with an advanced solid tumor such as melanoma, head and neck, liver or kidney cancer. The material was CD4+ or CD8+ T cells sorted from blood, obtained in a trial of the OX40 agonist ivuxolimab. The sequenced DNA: TGTGCCAGCAGCTTAGCCCACGAGCAGTACTTC. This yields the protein CASSLAHEQYF.